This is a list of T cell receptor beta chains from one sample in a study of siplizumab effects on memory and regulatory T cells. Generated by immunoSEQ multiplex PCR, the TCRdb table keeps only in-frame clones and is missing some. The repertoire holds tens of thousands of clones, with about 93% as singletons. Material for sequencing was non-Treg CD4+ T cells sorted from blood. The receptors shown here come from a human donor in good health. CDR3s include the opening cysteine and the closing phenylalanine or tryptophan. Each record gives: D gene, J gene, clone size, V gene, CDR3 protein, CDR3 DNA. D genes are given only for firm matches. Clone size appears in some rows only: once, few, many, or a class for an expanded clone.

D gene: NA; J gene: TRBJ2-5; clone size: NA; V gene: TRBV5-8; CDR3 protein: CASSLGEPETQYF; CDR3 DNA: TGTGCCAGCAGCTTGGGAGAGCCAGAGACCCAGTACTTC
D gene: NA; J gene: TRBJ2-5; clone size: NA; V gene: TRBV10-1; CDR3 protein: CASSERGKETQYF; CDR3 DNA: TGCGCCAGCAGTGAGCGAGGAAAAGAGACCCAGTACTTC
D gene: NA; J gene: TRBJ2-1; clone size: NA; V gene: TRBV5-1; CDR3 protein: CASSLVANEQFF; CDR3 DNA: TGCGCCAGCAGCTTGGTTGCCAATGAGCAGTTCTTC
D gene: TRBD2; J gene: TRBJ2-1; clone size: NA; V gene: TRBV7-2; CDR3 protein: CASSSTTSGRGEQFF; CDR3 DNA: TGTGCCAGCAGCTCCACGACTAGCGGGAGAGGTGAGCAGTTCTTC
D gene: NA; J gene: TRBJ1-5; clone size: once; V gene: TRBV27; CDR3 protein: CASSLGDPQNQPQHF; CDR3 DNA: TGTGCCAGCAGTTTGGGGGATCCCCAAAATCAGCCCCAGCATTTT
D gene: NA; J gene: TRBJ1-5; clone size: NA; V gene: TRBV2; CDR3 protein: CASSIKLTNQPQHF; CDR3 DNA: TGTGCCAGCAGTATTAAACTGACCAATCAGCCCCAGCATTTT
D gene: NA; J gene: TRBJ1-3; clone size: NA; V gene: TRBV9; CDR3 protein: CASSVETGSGNTIYF; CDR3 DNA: TGTGCCAGCAGCGTAGAGACAGGCTCTGGAAACACCATATATTTT
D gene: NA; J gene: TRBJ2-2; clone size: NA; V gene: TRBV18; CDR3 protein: CASSPGNTGELFF; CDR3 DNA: TGTGCCAGCTCACCAGGGAACACCGGGGAGCTGTTTTTT
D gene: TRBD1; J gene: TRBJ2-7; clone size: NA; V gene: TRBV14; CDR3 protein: CASSRQGRYEQYF; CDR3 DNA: TGTGCCAGCAGCCGACAGGGTCGGTACGAGCAGTACTTC
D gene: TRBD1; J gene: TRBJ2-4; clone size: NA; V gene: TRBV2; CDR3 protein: CASSETGVGDIQYF; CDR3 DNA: TGTGCCAGCAGTGAAACAGGGGTGGGGGACATTCAGTACTTC
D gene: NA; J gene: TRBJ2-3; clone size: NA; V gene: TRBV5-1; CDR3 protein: CASSLERADTQYF; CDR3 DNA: TGCGCCAGCAGCTTGGAGCGGGCAGATACGCAGTATTTT
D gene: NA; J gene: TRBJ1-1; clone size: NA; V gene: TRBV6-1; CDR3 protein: CASRGRGTEAFF; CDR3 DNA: TGTGCCAGCAGGGGGCGAGGAACTGAAGCTTTCTTT
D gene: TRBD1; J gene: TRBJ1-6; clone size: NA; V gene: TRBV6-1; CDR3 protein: CASRGQGARNSPLHF; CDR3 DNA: TGTGCCAGCAGGGGACAGGGGGCGAGGAATTCACCCCTCCACTTT
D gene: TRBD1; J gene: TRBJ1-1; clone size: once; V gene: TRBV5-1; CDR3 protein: CASSLDRGTGTEAFF; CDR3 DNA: TGCGCCAGCAGCCTTGACAGGGGAACGGGCACTGAAGCTTTCTTT
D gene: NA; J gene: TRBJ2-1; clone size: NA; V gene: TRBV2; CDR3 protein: CASVQEYPPEFF; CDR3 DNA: TGTGCCAGCGTCCAGGAGTATCCCCCGGAGTTCTTC
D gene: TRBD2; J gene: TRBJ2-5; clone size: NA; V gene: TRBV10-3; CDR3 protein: CASRTSGGQETQYF; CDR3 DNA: TGTGCCTCCCGGACTAGCGGGGGGCAAGAGACCCAGTACTTC
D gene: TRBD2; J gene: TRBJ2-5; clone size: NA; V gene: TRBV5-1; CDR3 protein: CASSLATSGRETQYF; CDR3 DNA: TGCGCCAGCAGCTTGGCGACGAGCGGGAGAGAGACCCAGTACTTC
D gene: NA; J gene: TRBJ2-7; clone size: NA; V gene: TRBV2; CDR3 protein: CASNPSRTDSYEQYF; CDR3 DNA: TGTGCCAGCAACCCCTCTCGGACGGATTCCTACGAGCAGTACTTC
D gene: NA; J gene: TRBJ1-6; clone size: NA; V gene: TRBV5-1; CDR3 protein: CASSDGQPNSPLHF; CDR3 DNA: TGCGCCAGCAGCGACGGACAGCCCAATTCACCCCTCCACTTT
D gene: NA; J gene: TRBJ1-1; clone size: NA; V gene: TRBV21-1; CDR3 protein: CASSTGGPNTEAFF; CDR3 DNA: TGTGCCAGCTCTACGGGAGGCCCGAACACTGAAGCTTTCTTT
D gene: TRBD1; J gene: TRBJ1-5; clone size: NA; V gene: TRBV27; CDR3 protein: CASRGQGDQPQHF; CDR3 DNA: TGTGCCAGCAGAGGACAGGGTGATCAGCCCCAGCATTTT